This T cell receptor beta chain was profiled in a study of blood T cell repertoires in COVID-19. Across the whole study: Sources were T cells, B-cell-depleted T cells, or PBMCs; the material itself was cDNA or gDNA.

Original analysis: Amplification from reference gene primers served as the basis for estimated nucleated cell counts. Profiled with immunoSEQ multiplex PCR; TCRdb holds only in-frame clones, not every one. V, J and clone size were drawn from that table, and D and trimming were deduced from the DNA. The sample yields 100,000 to 150,000 clones, less than 90% seen once. The germline gives CDR1 SGHTA, CDR2 FQGNSA. The J segment lost 6 bases and the V segment lost 4 bases, leaving 8 bases of the junction unmatched. The CDR3 has 15 residues. The chain links TRBV7-2 to TRBJ1-2; 10 bases map to TRBD1. Sample: peripheral blood. This receptor was identified in a man aged 80 or over with active or convalescent COVID-19. CDR3 in amino acids: CASSSRGQGIDGYTF. The CDR3 region has the DNA TGTGCCAGCAGCTCTCGGGGACAGGGGATTGATGGCTACACCTTC.